The 23 T cell receptor beta chains in this list originate from one sample, sequenced in a study of blood T cell repertoires in COVID-19. Sequencing was performed with immunoSEQ multiplex PCR; in TCRdb, only in-frame clones are kept and a portion is missing. Of 170,000 or so clones listed, 90% to 95% are singletons. Sequenced sample: peripheral blood. The receptors were sampled from a man over 45 with acute or convalescent COVID-19.

The J gene is TRBJ2-7, the V gene TRBV4-1; 8 bases map to TRBD1. Unmatched junction bases numbered 7, after V lost 4 bases and J lost 2 bases. This CDR3 region has 15 residues. The germline V gene encodes CDR1 MGHRA and CDR2 YSYEKL. CDR3 sequence (DNA): TGCGCCAGCAGCCCCCGGGACAGGCCCACCTACGAGCAGTACTTC. It translates to CASSPRDRPTYEQYF.

The chain links TRBV7-8 to TRBJ2-1, with 8 positions matching TRBD2. CDR1 is SGHVS, CDR2 FQNEAQ, per germline. With 3 bases clipped from V and 8 bases from J, the junction kept 6 bases outside the gene matches. The CDR3 totals 14 residues. The CDR3, as DNA: TGTGCCAGCAGCTTTAGCGGGATCGCCTATGAGCAGTTCTTC. This codes for CASSFSGIAYEQFF.

The CDR3 DNA follows: TGCGCCAGCAGGGCGGGGAAACAAGAGACCCAGTACTTC. Translation gives CASRAGKQETQYF. V and J are TRBV10-2 and TRBJ2-5, with D possibly matching TRBD2 (6 bases). V was pared by 6 bases and J by 2 bases, with 10 bases between. The CDR3 spans 13 residues. Germline values: CDR1 WSHSY, CDR2 SAAADI.

The chain carries TRBV5-6 and TRBJ2-5, with no clear D. The CDR3 contains 14 residues. CDR1 and CDR2 (germline): SGHDT, YYEEEE. V was clipped by 0 bases and J by 2 bases, with 8 bases between them. Written as DNA, the CDR3 is TGTGCCAGCAGCTTGGGGGCATTTCAAGAGACCCAGTACTTC. This translates into CASSLGAFQETQYF.

The CDR3 nucleotides read TGTGCCAGCAGCTTGACTAGCGGGGGGGCTCGCACGCAGTATTTT. Its protein is CASSLTSGGARTQYF. The chain recombines TRBV3-1 (or the pseudogene TRBV3-2) with TRBJ2-3; TRBD2 aligns across 14 bases. CDR3 length equals 15 residues. Germline trimming cut 5 bases from V and 9 bases from J; bases unmatched to any gene: 7. Germline CDR1 and CDR2: LGHDT and YNNKEL (reference sequence).

V is TRBV30 and J is TRBJ1-1; 10 positions match TRBD1. V was pared by 3 bases and J by 3 bases, with 7 bases of the junction left unmatched. There are 15 residues in the CDR3. CDR1 is GTSNPN and CDR2 is SVGIG in the germline V gene (reference sequence). The CDR3 sequence: CAWRAGTGAHTEAFF. CDR3 nucleotide sequence: TGTGCCTGGAGGGCCGGGACAGGGGCGCACACTGAAGCTTTCTTT.

The chain recombines TRBV18 with TRBJ2-1, with 8 bases identical to TRBD1. This CDR3 has 12 amino acids. V lost 5 bases to trimming and J lost 9 bases; unmatched junction nucleotides: 3. CDR1 KGHSH and CDR2 LQKENI come from the germline V gene. The CDR3 here is CASSSDRGEQFF. In DNA, the CDR3 is TGTGCCAGCTCAAGCGACAGGGGTGAGCAGTTCTTC. The full variable domain, with the rest looked up from reference TRBV18 and TRBJ2-1, is NAGVMQNPRHLVRRRGQEARLRCSPMKGHSHVYWYRQLPEEGLKFMVYLQKENIIDESGMPKERFSAEFPKEGPSILRIQQVVRGDSAAYFCASSSDRGEQFFGPGTRLTVL.

This clone was detected a few times. The chain combines TRBV5-1 with TRBJ2-2, with D maybe TRBD2 (6 bases). The CDR3 contains 16 residues. Germline V gene sequence: CDR1 SGHRS, CDR2 YFSETQ. V was cut by 1 base and J by 1 base, with 11 bases left in between. The CDR3: CASSLNGGMNTGELFF. CDR3 DNA sequence: TGCGCCAGCAGCTTGAACGGGGGAATGAACACCGGGGAGCTGTTTTTT.

CDR3 sequence: CACRAQGNYEQYV. The CDR3 DNA reads as TGTGCCTGCCGGGCGCAGGGGAACTACGAGCAGTACGTC. This rearrangement joins TRBV30 to TRBJ2-7, with D perhaps matching TRBD1 (6 bases). Trimming shortened V by 6 bases and J by 3 bases, and 15 bases separated the two germline ends. The CDR3 contains 13 residues. CDR1 GTSNPN and CDR2 SVGIG come from the germline V gene (reference sequence).

This chain uses TRBV9 with TRBJ2-2; D unresolved. Trimming took 2 bases from V and 4 from J, leaving 6 bases between them. The germline CDR1 and CDR2 sequences are SGDLS and YYNGEE. The CDR3 sequence is 13 residues long. The CDR3: CASSVSGTGELFF. The CDR3 DNA sequence: TGTGCCAGCAGCGTGTCGGGCACCGGGGAGCTGTTTTTT.

The V and J genes are TRBV20-1 and TRBJ2-1; D perhaps matches TRBD2 (6 bases). Trimming pared 6 bases from V and 16 bases from J, leaving 16 bases between. Looked up from germline, CDR1 is DFQATT and CDR2 is SNEGSKA (reference sequence). The CDR3 consists of 10 residues. As DNA, the CDR3 is TGCAGTGCGCGGGACTCTCATCCCTTCTTC. Translation gives CSARDSHPFF.

The rearrangement uses TRBV5-1 and TRBJ2-1; D not certain. CDR1 is SGHRS, CDR2 YFSETQ, per germline. The length of the CDR3 is 11 residues. Trimming stripped 1 base from V and 7 bases from J, with 3 bases between. The CDR3 coding sequence is TGCGCCAGCAGCTTGTCGAATGAGCAGTTCTTC. Its translation: CASSLSNEQFF.

The J gene is TRBJ2-7, the V gene TRBV28, with 9 bases that match TRBD1. The V and J ends lost 3 bases and 4 bases, in that order; junction bases with no gene match: 10. The CDR3 runs to 16 residues. CDR1 and CDR2 from the germline V gene are MDHEN and SYDVKM. CDR3 sequence (DNA): TGTGCCAGCAGTTTCAGTAGGGGACAGGGAGAATACGAGCAGTACTTC. Amino acids: CASSFSRGQGEYEQYF.

This rearrangement joins TRBV7-3 to TRBJ2-1; the match to TRBD2 covers 11 bases. CDR3 size: 16 residues. V shed 5 bases, J shed 7 bases, and the junction held 10 bases outside the gene matches. Germline V gene data show CDR1 as SGHTA and CDR2 as FQGTGA. The CDR3 nucleotides are TGTGCCAGCAGCCCTACGTCGGGACTAGCGGTAAATGAGCAGTTCTTC. It yields the protein CASSPTSGLAVNEQFF. Together with reference TRBV7-3 and TRBJ2-1, the CDR3 gives the full variable domain: GAGVSQTPSNKVTEKGKYVELRCDPISGHTALYWYRQSLGQGPEFLIYFQGTGAADDSGLPNDRFFAVRPEGSVSTLKIQRTERGDSAVYLCASSPTSGLAVNEQFFGPGTRLTVL.

The DNA for the CDR3 is TGTGCCAGCTCACCAAACATGCGGAGCTCTGGGGCCAACGTCCTGACTTTC. Its protein is CASSPNMRSSGANVLTF. The V call is TRBV18, the J call TRBJ2-6; D is uncertain. CDR3 length equals 17 residues. The V end was cut by 2 bases, the J end by 0 bases, with 11 bases between. In germline, CDR1 is KGHSH, CDR2 LQKENI.

This chain connects TRBV11-2 to TRBJ2-7, with 9 positions matching TRBD1. Germline CDR1 reads SGHAT; CDR2 reads FQNNGV. This CDR3 comprises 15 residues. With V trimmed by 5 bases and J by 3 bases, 8 bases remained unmatched. The CDR3: CASSHYRGPGYEQYF. As DNA, the CDR3 is TGTGCCAGCAGCCATTACAGGGGGCCTGGCTACGAGCAGTACTTC.

The J gene is TRBJ1-1, the V gene TRBV9, with D perhaps matching TRBD1 (5 bases). Germline assignment: CDR1 SGDLS and CDR2 YYNGEE. V lost 0 bases and J lost 5, with 14 bases in between. The CDR3 spans 15 residues. The CDR3 DNA reads as TGTGCCAGCAGCGTAGGGGAGGCTTGGGGGACTGAAGCTTTCTTT. Its translation: CASSVGEAWGTEAFF.

The chain has TRBV7-9 and TRBJ2-6, with TRBD1 identical over 12 bases. This CDR3 has 18 residues. V shed 5 bases and J 4 bases; nucleotides not matched to a gene: 9. Per the germline V gene, CDR1 is SEHNR and CDR2 is FQNEAQ (reference sequence). The CDR3 DNA is TGTGCCAGCAGCCCCAAGGGACAGGGGGCGCGAGGGGCCAACGTCCTGACTTTC. This gives the protein CASSPKGQGARGANVLTF.

The chain joins TRBV10-3 to TRBJ1-3, with D possibly TRBD1 on 5 matching bases. V shed 6 bases and J shed 0 bases, with 9 bases lying between them. The CDR3 loop spans 14 amino acids. The germline CDR1 and CDR2 sequences are ENHRY and SYGVKD. DNA for the CDR3: TGTGCCATCAGACAGGACCTCTCTGGAAACACCATATATTTT. It encodes CAIRQDLSGNTIYF.

The V call is TRBV28, the J call TRBJ1-5, with 8 bases lining up with TRBD1. Trimming removed 9 bases from V and 6 bases from J; junction bases left unmatched: 4. The CDR3 covers 12 residues. The germline CDR1 and CDR2 sequences are MDHEN and SYDVKM. The CDR3 region is CASVDRGQPQHF. In nucleotides, the CDR3 is TGTGCCAGTGTCGACAGGGGTCAGCCCCAGCATTTT.

The V and J genes are TRBV18 and TRBJ1-2, with 9 positions matching TRBD1. CDR3 length equals 14 residues. Per the germline V gene, CDR1 is KGHSH and CDR2 is LQKENI. The V segment lost 3 bases and the J segment 7 bases; nucleotides outside the gene matches: 6. CDR3 sequence (DNA): TGTGCCAGCTCACCCGGGACAGGGTCGATTGGCTACACCTTC. Residues: CASSPGTGSIGYTF. Full variable domain (remainder filled in from reference TRBV18 and TRBJ1-2): NAGVMQNPRHLVRRRGQEARLRCSPMKGHSHVYWYRQLPEEGLKFMVYLQKENIIDESGMPKERFSAEFPKEGPSILRIQQVVRGDSAAYFCASSPGTGSIGYTFGSGTRLTVV.

J is TRBJ2-1 and V is TRBV2, with D hard to call. V lost 2 bases and J 6 bases, leaving 11 bases between the germline ends. The germline gives CDR1 SNHLY, CDR2 FYNNEI. This CDR3 has 14 amino acids. The CDR3 DNA reads as TGTGCCAGCAGTGAACGGTTACGATCCAATGAGCAGTTCTTC. As protein: CASSERLRSNEQFF.

The chain links TRBV5-1 to TRBJ2-3; TRBD1 agrees at 7 bases. Losses at the gene ends were 0 bases for V and 4 bases for J; bases not matched to a gene: 11. The germline V gene has CDR1 SGHRS and CDR2 YFSETQ. This CDR3 region has 17 residues. The CDR3 bases are TGCGCCAGCAGCTTGGGACAGGGTGGAATGAGGGCAGATACGCAGTATTTT. Residues: CASSLGQGGMRADTQYF.